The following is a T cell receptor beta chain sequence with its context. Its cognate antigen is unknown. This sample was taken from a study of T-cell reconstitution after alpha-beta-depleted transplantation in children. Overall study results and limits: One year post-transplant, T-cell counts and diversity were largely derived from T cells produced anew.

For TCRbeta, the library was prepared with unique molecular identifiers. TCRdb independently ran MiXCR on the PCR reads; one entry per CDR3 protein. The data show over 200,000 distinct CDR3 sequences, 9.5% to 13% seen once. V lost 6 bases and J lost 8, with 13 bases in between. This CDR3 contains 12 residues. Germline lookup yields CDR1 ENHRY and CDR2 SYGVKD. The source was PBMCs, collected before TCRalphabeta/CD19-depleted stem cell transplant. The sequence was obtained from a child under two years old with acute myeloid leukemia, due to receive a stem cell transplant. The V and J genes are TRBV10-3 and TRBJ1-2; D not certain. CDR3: CAIRMSVGGYTF. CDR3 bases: TGTGCCATCAGGATGTCAGTGGGGGGCTACACCTTC.